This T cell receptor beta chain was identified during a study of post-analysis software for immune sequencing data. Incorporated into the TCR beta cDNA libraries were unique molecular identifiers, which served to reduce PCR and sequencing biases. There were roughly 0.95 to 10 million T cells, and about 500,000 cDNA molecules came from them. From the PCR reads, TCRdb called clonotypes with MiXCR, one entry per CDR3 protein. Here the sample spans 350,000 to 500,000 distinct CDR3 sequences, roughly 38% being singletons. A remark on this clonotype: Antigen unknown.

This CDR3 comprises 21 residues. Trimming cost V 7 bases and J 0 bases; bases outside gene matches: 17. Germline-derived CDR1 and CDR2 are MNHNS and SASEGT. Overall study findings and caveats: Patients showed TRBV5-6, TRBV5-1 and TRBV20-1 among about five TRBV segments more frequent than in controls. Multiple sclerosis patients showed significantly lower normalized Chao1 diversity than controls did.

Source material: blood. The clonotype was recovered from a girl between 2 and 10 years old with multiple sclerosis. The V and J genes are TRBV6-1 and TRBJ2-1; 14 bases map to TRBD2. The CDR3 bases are TGTGCCAGCACCAAAAGGCCGACCGGGACTAGCGGGGGTAGCTCCTACAATGAGCAGTTCTTC. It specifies CASTKRPTGTSGGSSYNEQFF.